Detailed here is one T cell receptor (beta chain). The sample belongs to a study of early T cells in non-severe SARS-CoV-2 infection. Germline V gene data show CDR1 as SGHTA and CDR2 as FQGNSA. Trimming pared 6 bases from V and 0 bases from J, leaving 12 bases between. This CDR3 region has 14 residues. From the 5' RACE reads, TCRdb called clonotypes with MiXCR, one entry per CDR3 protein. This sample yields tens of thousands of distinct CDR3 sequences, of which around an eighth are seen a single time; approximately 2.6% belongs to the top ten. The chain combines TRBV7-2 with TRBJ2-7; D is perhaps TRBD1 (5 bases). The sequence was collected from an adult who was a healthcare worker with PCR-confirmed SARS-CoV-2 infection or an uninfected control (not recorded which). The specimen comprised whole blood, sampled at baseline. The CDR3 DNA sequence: TGTGCCAGCAGAGGGGTCCCCAACTCCTACGAGCAGTACTTC. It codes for CASRGVPNSYEQYF.